These 29 T cell receptor beta chains came from one sample sequenced in a study of glioma-infiltrating T cells after dendritic cell vaccination. Using immunoSEQ multiplex PCR, the repertoire was profiled, and TCRdb retains in-frame clones only, with some absent. The sample includes 65,000 or so clones, roughly 86% of them seen just once. Time point specified: after dendritic cell vaccination, including at tumor progression/relapse. The sequencing used blood, collected after dendritic cell vaccination. The receptors originated from a human donor with glioblastoma.

V is TRBV6-7 and J is TRBJ1-6; TRBD1 is a possible D gene (5 bases). TRBV6-7 is filed as an ORF, its function uncertain. CDR3 length: 12 amino acids. V shed 2 bases and J shed 10 bases, with 6 bases lying between them. CDR3 protein: CASSYRGSPLHF. The CDR3 coding sequence is TGTGCCAGCAGTTACAGGGGATCACCCCTCCACTTT.

The J gene is TRBJ2-7, the V gene TRBV9, with D perhaps TRBD2 (5 bases). The CDR3 length is 14 residues. CDR1 and CDR2 (germline): SGDLS, YYNGEE. Trimming cost V 0 bases and J 4 bases, with 11 bases left between them. The chain's CDR3 is CASSVDERGYEQYF. The CDR3 DNA sequence: TGTGCCAGCAGCGTAGATGAACGGGGATACGAGCAGTACTTC.

The chain links TRBV13 to TRBJ1-1, with no clear D. The CDR3 has 14 residues. The V end was cut by 4 bases, the J end by 1 base, with 10 bases between. CDR1 and CDR2 from the germline V gene are PRHDT and FYEKMQ (reference sequence). CDR3 bases: TGTGCCAGCAGCTCCCCACCCAGGAACACTGAAGCTTTCTTT. It yields the protein CASSSPPRNTEAFF.

The chain recombines TRBV6-1 with TRBJ2-3; weak D call: TRBD2 (7 bases). CDR1 is MNHNS and CDR2 is SASEGT in the germline V gene. Trimming left V 3 bases short and J 4 bases short, with 14 bases between. The CDR3 covers 15 residues. The CDR3 loop is CASSDRDGGPDTQYF. For the CDR3, the DNA is TGTGCCAGCAGTGACCGGGACGGGGGGCCAGATACGCAGTATTTT.

The chain employs TRBV5-1 and TRBJ2-5; 10 bases agree with TRBD1. The CDR3 spans 14 residues. CDR1 and CDR2 from the germline V gene are SGHRS and YFSETQ. V gave up 2 bases and J gave up 5 bases; unmatched junction bases: 3. CDR3 sequence: CASSLLGQGETQYF. CDR3 nucleotide sequence: TGCGCCAGCAGCTTATTGGGACAGGGGGAGACCCAGTACTTC.

This clone was seen just once. The gene calls are TRBV7-9 and TRBJ2-5; D might be TRBD2 (6 bases). Germline V gives CDR1 SEHNR, CDR2 FQNEAQ (reference sequence). V lost 5 bases and J lost 2, with 15 bases in between. The CDR3 spans 15 residues. Written as DNA, the CDR3 is TGTGCCAGCAGCCAACCGAGGGACTTTCAAGAGACCCAGTACTTC. Translated: CASSQPRDFQETQYF.

J is TRBJ1-2 and V is TRBV2; the match to TRBD1 covers 9 bases. CDR3 length: 15 amino acids. The ends lost 10 bases at V and 8 bases at J; junction bases unmatched: 17. Germline CDR1 is SNHLY and CDR2 is FYNNEI. The CDR3 DNA is TGTGCCACCCGGATCCGGGACAGGGACCTAGCGGGCTACACCTTC. Its protein is CATRIRDRDLAGYTF.

In the case of this clone: Mismatch with germline at one junction end may stem from a read error. V is TRBV7-7 and J is TRBJ2-1; 14 bases match TRBD2. The CDR3 extends over 15 amino acids. Germline lookup yields CDR1 SSHAT and CDR2 FNYEAQ (reference sequence). The CDR3 region is CASSEGLAGAAEQFF. CDR3 nucleotides: TGTGCTAGCAGCGAGGGACTAGCGGGAGCGGCTGAGCAGTTCTTC. Variable domain in full (rest from reference TRBV7-7 and TRBJ2-1): GAGVSQSPRYKVTKRGQDVTLRCDPISSHATLYWYQQALGQGPEFLTYFNYEAQPDKSGLPSDRFSAERPEGSISTLTIQRTEQRDSAMYRCASSEGLAGAAEQFFGPGTRLTVL.

The table lists this clone with a count of one. The J gene is TRBJ2-3, the V gene TRBV9; possibly TRBD2 for D (6 bases). Germline-derived CDR1 and CDR2 are SGDLS and YYNGEE. Deletions cut 6 bases from V and 4 bases from J, with 18 bases between. The CDR3 contains 15 residues. The CDR3 region has the DNA TGTGCCAGCACCGAGCAGCAGTGGGGGGCAGATACGCAGTATTTT. The encoded protein is CASTEQQWGADTQYF. Full variable domain (rest looked up from reference TRBV9 and TRBJ2-3): DSGVTQTPKHLITATGQRVTLRCSPRSGDLSVYWYQQSLDQGLQFLIQYYNGEERAKGNILERFSAQQFPDLHSELNLSSLELGDSALYFCASTEQQWGADTQYFGPGTRLTVL.

V gene TRBV19 combines with J gene TRBJ2-1; 10 bases are a match to TRBD2. V was pared by 5 bases and J by 8 bases, with 6 bases of the junction left unmatched. Germline CDR1 LNHDA, CDR2 SQIVND (reference sequence). This CDR3 is 14 amino acids long. DNA of the CDR3: TGTGCCAGTAGTCTAGCGGGAGTCGCAGATGAGCAGTTCTTC. Residues: CASSLAGVADEQFF.

V gene TRBV11-2 combines with J gene TRBJ2-7; D gene unclear. The CDR3 runs to 14 residues. With 0 bases removed from V and 3 bases from J, the gap between germline ends came to 9 bases. Germline V gene sequence: CDR1 SGHAT, CDR2 FQNNGV. CDR3 sequence: CASSLERRVYEQYF. As DNA, the CDR3 is TGTGCCAGCAGCTTAGAGCGCCGAGTCTACGAGCAGTACTTC. The full variable domain, completed using reference TRBV11-2 and TRBJ2-7, is EAGVAQSPRYKIIEKRQSVAFWCNPISGHATLYWYQQILGQGPKLLIQFQNNGVVDDSQLPKDRFSAERLKGVDSTLKIQPAKLEDSAVYLCASSLERRVYEQYFGPGTRLTVT.

The chain joins TRBV2 to TRBJ2-3, with D tentatively TRBD2 (6 bases). Germline lookup yields CDR1 SNHLY and CDR2 FYNNEI. Trimming took off 6 bases at V and 2 bases at J, with 12 bases between the two ends. CDR3 length: 14 residues. The CDR3 reads CASRREWVTDTQYF. CDR3 DNA: TGTGCCAGCAGACGGGAGTGGGTCACAGATACGCAGTATTTT.

The gene calls are TRBV10-3 and TRBJ1-3; 8 positions match TRBD1. Germline V gives CDR1 ENHRY, CDR2 SYGVKD. The junction had 7 bases not matched to a gene; V was cut back by 11 bases and J by 4 bases. The CDR3 loop spans 13 amino acids. In nucleotides, the CDR3 is TGTGCCGCGAGCAGACAGGGGGGAAACACCATATATTTT. Protein: CAASRQGGNTIYF.

This clone is a singleton in its sample. This CDR3 reads CAWSVYGGLNEKLFF. CDR3 coding DNA: TGTGCCTGGAGTGTCTATGGCGGTCTTAATGAAAAACTGTTTTTT. This chain uses TRBV30 with TRBJ1-4; D is unresolved. Looked up from germline, CDR1 is GTSNPN and CDR2 is SVGIG (reference sequence). Trimming took off 0 bases at V and 4 bases at J, with 12 bases between the two ends. This CDR3 spans 15 amino acids.

This chain uses TRBV5-6 with TRBJ1-4, with D possibly matching TRBD1 (5 bases). Trimming removed 0 bases at V and 8 bases at J, with 11 bases between. The CDR3 runs to 14 residues. Germline CDR1 is SGHDT and CDR2 is YYEEEE. The CDR3 sequence is CASSLAGGVEKLFF. The CDR3 coding sequence is TGTGCCAGCAGCTTGGCCGGAGGGGTGGAAAAACTGTTTTTT.

CDR3 sequence (DNA): TGCGCCAGCAGGGCTCAAATGAACACTGAAGCTTTCTTT. Encoded protein: CASRAQMNTEAFF. The rearrangement uses TRBV10-1 and TRBJ1-1; D uncertain. V dropped 6 bases and J dropped 0 bases, with 8 bases sitting between them. This CDR3 is built from 13 residues. Germline-derived CDR1 and CDR2 are WNHNN and SYGVQD (reference sequence).

The chain combines TRBV11-1 with TRBJ2-7; 9 nucleotides match TRBD1. This CDR3 is built from 15 residues. Per germline, CDR1 SGHAT and CDR2 FQDESV (reference sequence). V shed 4 bases, J shed 1 base, and the junction held 5 bases outside the gene matches. The CDR3 spells CASSSPGQGSYEQYF. The CDR3 DNA is TGTGCCAGCAGCTCGCCGGGACAGGGATCCTACGAGCAGTACTTC.

This sequence joins TRBV25-1 and TRBJ2-5; 14 bases are a match to TRBD2. There are 15 residues in the CDR3. Looked up from germline, CDR1 is MGHDK and CDR2 is SYGVNS. With V trimmed by 4 bases and J by 5 bases, 3 bases remained unmatched. The CDR3 spells CASSGGLAGVETQYF. DNA for the CDR3: TGTGCCAGCAGTGGGGGACTAGCGGGAGTGGAGACCCAGTACTTC.

The chain uses TRBV10-3 and TRBJ1-1; a weak D match, TRBD1 (6 bases). The CDR3 contains 13 residues. The V gene's germline CDR1 is ENHRY and CDR2 SYGVKD. Trimming left V 7 bases short and J 3 bases short, with 12 bases between. This CDR3 reads CAITQGSDTEAFF. CDR3 in DNA: TGTGCCATCACCCAGGGGTCAGACACTGAAGCTTTCTTT.

J is TRBJ2-7 and V is TRBV5-4; 8 positions agree with TRBD1. Germline loops: CDR1 SGHNT, CDR2 YYREEE (reference sequence). The CDR3 loop spans 16 amino acids. V lost 0 bases, J lost 1 base, and 6 bases stayed unmatched. The CDR3 here is CASSLAAGTGSYEQYF. The CDR3 DNA follows: TGTGCCAGCAGCTTGGCCGCAGGGACAGGATCCTACGAGCAGTACTTC. The variable domain in full, completed from reference TRBV5-4 and TRBJ2-7, reads ETGVTQSPTHLIKTRGQQVTLRCSSQSGHNTVSWYQQALGQGPQFIFQYYREEENGRGNFPPRFSGLQFPNYSSELNVNALELDDSALYLCASSLAAGTGSYEQYFGPGTRLTVT.

The rearrangement uses TRBV12-5 and TRBJ1-5; TRBD1 might be the D (5 bases). This CDR3 region has 16 residues. The germline V and J ends were trimmed by 3 bases and 0 bases, with 12 bases remaining between them. Germline CDR1 reads LGHNT; CDR2 reads FRNRAP. As DNA, the CDR3 is TGTGCTAGTGGTTTCCCCAGGGAAGATAGCAATCAGCCCCAGCATTTT. Its protein product is CASGFPREDSNQPQHF.

This clone was observed a single time. V usage is TRBV5-1 and J usage is TRBJ2-2; D ambiguous. The CDR3 sequence is 14 residues long. Between the trimmed V and J ends, which lost 7 bases and 4 bases, there was a span of 14 bases. Germline assignment: CDR1 SGHRS and CDR2 YFSETQ. The DNA of the CDR3 is TGCGCCAGCCGTGAGCAGGTCTCCACCGGGGAGCTGTTTTTT. Its translation is CASREQVSTGELFF.

The V gene is TRBV11-2, the J gene TRBJ1-3; 8 positions agree with TRBD1. Trimming cost V 5 bases and J 2 bases; bases outside gene matches: 5. This CDR3 contains 15 residues. Germline CDR1 reads SGHAT; CDR2 reads FQNNGV. The CDR3 region is CASSLQGATGNTIYF. CDR3 coding DNA: TGTGCCAGCAGCCTTCAGGGGGCAACTGGAAACACCATATATTTT.

The V call is TRBV6-1, the J call TRBJ1-5; D is unclear. This CDR3 has 13 amino acids. Trimming stripped 8 bases from V and 0 bases from J, with 8 bases between. Per the germline V gene, CDR1 is MNHNS and CDR2 is SASEGT. The CDR3 region is CASLPNSNQPQHF. Written as DNA, the CDR3 is TGTGCCAGCCTCCCTAATAGCAATCAGCCCCAGCATTTT.

The chain employs TRBV5-3 and TRBJ2-7, with TRBD1 identical over 12 bases. TRBV5-3 is marked as an open reading frame, function uncertain. The CDR3 has 16 residues. Trimming took 4 bases from V and 4 from J; bases not matched to a gene: 9. The CDR3 spells CARSPGTGGLNYEQYF. CDR3 coding DNA: TGTGCCAGAAGCCCAGGGACAGGGGGCTTAAATTACGAGCAGTACTTC.

This clone was recorded only once. The chain employs TRBV19 and TRBJ2-7, with D maybe TRBD2 (6 bases). CDR1 is LNHDA and CDR2 is SQIVND in the germline V gene (reference sequence). V dropped 4 bases and J dropped 5 bases, with 18 bases sitting between them. This CDR3 has 15 amino acids. As DNA, the CDR3 is TGTGCCAGTAGTACCCCTCGGGGGAACCTAAACGAGCAGTACTTC. Amino acid sequence: CASSTPRGNLNEQYF.

The J gene is TRBJ1-5, the V gene TRBV19; the D gene is possibly TRBD1 (5 bases). V was trimmed by 7 bases and J by 1 base, leaving 11 bases between them. Germline CDR1 LNHDA, CDR2 SQIVND (reference sequence). The CDR3 consists of 14 residues. CDR3 region: CASKGLQSNQPQHF. CDR3 coding DNA: TGTGCCAGTAAGGGACTTCAGAGCAATCAGCCCCAGCATTTT.

V usage is TRBV9 and J usage is TRBJ1-2; D is unresolved. In germline, CDR1 is SGDLS, CDR2 YYNGEE. The CDR3 is made up of 12 amino acids. Deletions cut 0 bases from V and 5 bases from J, with 5 bases between. The CDR3 DNA follows: TGTGCCAGCAGCGTAGGAGTATATGGCTACACCTTC. Translation gives CASSVGVYGYTF.

This chain links TRBV9 with TRBJ1-5; TRBD1 might be the D (6 bases). Germline V gene sequence: CDR1 SGDLS, CDR2 YYNGEE. The CDR3 sequence is 14 residues long. Trimming took 6 bases from V and 4 from J, leaving 14 bases between them. The CDR3 loop is CASNRDPGNQPQHF. CDR3 coding DNA: TGTGCCAGCAACAGGGACCCCGGTAATCAGCCCCAGCATTTT. Filled out from reference TRBV9 and TRBJ1-5, the complete variable domain reads DSGVTQTPKHLITATGQRVTLRCSPRSGDLSVYWYQQSLDQGLQFLIQYYNGEERAKGNILERFSAQQFPDLHSELNLSSLELGDSALYFCASNRDPGNQPQHFGDGTRLSIL.